The 26 T cell receptor beta chains in this list originate from one sample, sequenced in a study of blood T cell repertoires in COVID-19. TCRdb's table, derived via immunoSEQ multiplex PCR, lists solely in-frame clones and lacks some. This table holds around 300,000 clones, around 92% found once. Sequencing was performed on PBMCs or T cells enriched from blood (not recorded which). The receptors derive from a woman aged 55-70 years who had recovered from COVID-19.

This chain connects TRBV3-1 (or the pseudogene TRBV3-2) to TRBJ1-6, with 8 bases that match TRBD1. The V gene end was trimmed by 1 base and the J gene end by 11 bases; junction bases not matched to a gene: 4. From germline, CDR1 is LGHDT and CDR2 YNNKEL (reference sequence). The CDR3 spans 14 residues. The CDR3 here is CASSQGGQVAPLHF. The CDR3 nucleotides are TGTGCCAGCAGCCAAGGGGGACAGGTGGCACCCCTCCACTTT.

V usage is TRBV9 and J usage is TRBJ2-1, with a tentative D call TRBD2 (6 bases). Germline loops: CDR1 SGDLS, CDR2 YYNGEE. Trimming pared 3 bases from V and 4 bases from J, leaving 14 bases between. CDR3 length: 15 residues. The CDR3: CASSDHSGGYNEQFF. CDR3 nucleotides: TGTGCCAGCAGCGATCACTCCGGGGGATACAATGAGCAGTTCTTC.

As concerns this clone: One junction end does not reproduce the germline sequence, and a read error may be involved. The V and J genes are TRBV11-2 and TRBJ1-6, with D possibly TRBD1 on 5 matching bases. CDR1 and CDR2 (germline): SGHAT, FQNNGV. The CDR3 spans 15 residues. Written as DNA, the CDR3 is TGTGCCAGCAGCTTGGGGGGTTCCTTTAATTCACCCCTCCACTTT. It codes for CASSLGGSFNSPLHF.

J is TRBJ2-3 and V is TRBV27, with D tentatively TRBD2 (5 bases). V lost 6 bases and J lost 4, with 14 bases in between. Per the germline V gene, CDR1 is MNHEY and CDR2 is SMNVEV (reference sequence). This CDR3 has 14 residues. The CDR3 here is CASRQSGSADTQYF. CDR3 DNA: TGTGCCAGCAGACAATCGGGGAGTGCAGATACGCAGTATTTT.

This clone has only a few counts. The gene calls are TRBV3-1 (or the pseudogene TRBV3-2) and TRBJ2-7; TRBD2 matches 9 bases. Germline V gene lookup returns CDR1 LGHDT and CDR2 YNNKEL (reference sequence). The ends lost 6 bases at V and 3 bases at J; junction bases unmatched: 3. The CDR3 runs to 13 residues. The CDR3 reads CASRTSGHYEQYF. For the CDR3, the DNA is TGTGCCAGCAGGACTAGCGGACACTACGAGCAGTACTTC.

This chain links TRBV1 with TRBJ2-3; TRBD2 is the table's D call, not checked against the DNA. TRBV1 constitutes a pseudogene. This CDR3 spans 16 amino acids. DNA of the CDR3: TGCACCAGCAGCCAGCCCCGGGAGTCGGGCACAGATACGCAGTATTTT. It is translated as CTSSQPRESGTDTQYF.

V gene TRBV2 combines with J gene TRBJ2-7; no reliable D call. The germline V gene encodes CDR1 SNHLY and CDR2 FYNNEI. CDR3 length: 12 residues. The V end was cut by 7 bases, the J end by 3 bases, with 10 bases between. The CDR3 loop reads CASTELLYEQYF. For the CDR3, the DNA is TGTGCCAGCACCGAACTCCTCTACGAGCAGTACTTC.

This CDR3 reads CASSWETGSTGELFF. The CDR3 DNA sequence: TGTGCCAGCAGCTGGGAAACGGGATCCACCGGGGAGCTGTTTTTT. The chain joins TRBV7-9 to TRBJ2-2, with a weak D call TRBD2 (5 bases). V dropped 4 bases and J dropped 4 bases, with 13 bases sitting between them. This CDR3 has 15 residues. Looked up from germline, CDR1 is SEHNR and CDR2 is FQNEAQ (reference sequence).

This chain connects TRBV4-1 to TRBJ1-4; 9 nucleotides match TRBD1. J lost 3 bases, V lost 4 bases, and 6 bases had no gene match. This CDR3 is 16 amino acids long. Germline values: CDR1 MGHRA, CDR2 YSYEKL. Here the CDR3 reads CASSRSRQGANEKLFF. CDR3 bases: TGCGCCAGCAGCCGATCCAGACAGGGGGCTAATGAAAAACTGTTTTTT.

The CDR3 sequence: CAWSPYGLGTQYF. The DNA of the CDR3 is TGTGCCTGGAGTCCATACGGACTAGGTACGCAGTATTTT. The chain recombines TRBV30 with TRBJ2-3, with 7 bases matching TRBD2. Trimming cost V 2 bases and J 8 bases; bases outside gene matches: 7. The CDR3 has 13 residues. Germline V gene data show CDR1 as GTSNPN and CDR2 as SVGIG (reference sequence).

The gene calls are TRBV4-1 and TRBJ1-2; 9 positions match TRBD1. Germline-derived CDR1 and CDR2 are MGHRA and YSYEKL. The CDR3 is 17 amino acids. V was clipped by 4 bases and J by 4 bases; unmatched bases: 13. The CDR3 loop reads CASSPTTGTGSLYGYTF. The CDR3 nucleotides read TGCGCCAGCAGCCCTACCACCGGGACAGGGTCCCTCTATGGCTACACCTTC.

The chain joins TRBV28 to TRBJ2-7, with a possible D match to TRBD2 (6 bases). V was clipped by 11 bases and J by 0 bases, with 20 bases between them. The germline CDR1 and CDR2 sequences are MDHEN and SYDVKM. This CDR3 has 15 residues. As DNA, the CDR3 is TGTGCCGCCTTCGGGTCTAGCGCAAGCTCCTACGAGCAGTACTTC. Amino acids: CAAFGSSASSYEQYF.

The chain links TRBV5-1 to TRBJ2-7; weak D call: TRBD2 (5 bases). The CDR3 covers 15 residues. Germline V gives CDR1 SGHRS, CDR2 YFSETQ. Trimming took off 5 bases at V and 2 bases at J, with 17 bases between the two ends. In DNA form, the CDR3 reads TGCGCCAGCAGTTTAACGACACCGGGGACCTACGAGCAGTACTTC. Its translation: CASSLTTPGTYEQYF.

This sequence joins TRBV9 and TRBJ1-2, with TRBD1 matching over 7 bases. The CDR3 is 15 residues long. Trimming removed 5 bases from V and 3 bases from J; junction bases left unmatched: 10. The germline V gene encodes CDR1 SGDLS and CDR2 YYNGEE. CDR3 sequence (DNA): TGTGCCAGCAGTCCCCAGACAGGGTACGACTATGGCTACACCTTC. It specifies CASSPQTGYDYGYTF. The variable domain in full, with the rest retrieved from reference TRBV9 and TRBJ1-2, is DSGVTQTPKHLITATGQRVTLRCSPRSGDLSVYWYQQSLDQGLQFLIQYYNGEERAKGNILERFSAQQFPDLHSELNLSSLELGDSALYFCASSPQTGYDYGYTFGSGTRLTVV.

The chain is built from TRBV28 and TRBJ1-5; 8 bases match TRBD1. Trimming took 1 base from V and 6 from J; bases not matched to a gene: 8. This CDR3 region has 16 residues. Per germline, CDR1 MDHEN and CDR2 SYDVKM. The CDR3: CASSLSRGPAGQPQHF. The DNA of the CDR3 is TGTGCCAGCAGTTTATCCAGGGGGCCTGCGGGTCAGCCCCAGCATTTT.

The chain recombines TRBV6-5 with TRBJ1-2, with 8 bases matching TRBD1. V dropped 0 bases and J dropped 4; count of bases not matched to a gene: 4. This CDR3 region has 15 residues. The germline CDR1 and CDR2 sequences are MNHEY and SVGAGI. CDR3 sequence (DNA): TGTGCCAGCAGTTACTCCGACAGGGGAGCCTATGGCTACACCTTC. This encodes CASSYSDRGAYGYTF.

The gene calls are TRBV30 and TRBJ1-1; perhaps TRBD1 as D (5 bases). V dropped 3 bases and J dropped 10 bases, with 18 bases sitting between them. The germline V gene has CDR1 GTSNPN and CDR2 SVGIG (reference sequence). The CDR3 runs to 13 residues. This CDR3 reads CAWSDAGASLAFF. The CDR3 nucleotides read TGTGCCTGGAGCGATGCTGGGGCATCATTAGCTTTCTTT. The full variable domain, completed using reference TRBV30 and TRBJ1-1, is SQTIHQWPATLVQPVGSPLSLECTVEGTSNPNLYWYRQAAGRGLQLLFYSVGIGQISSEVPQNLSASRPQDRQFILSSKKLLLSDSGFYLCAWSDAGASLAFFGQGTRLTVV.

The chain links TRBV2 to TRBJ2-3, with 13 bases that match TRBD2. CDR3 length: 17 amino acids. The junction had 8 bases not matched to a gene; V was cut back by 8 bases and J by 0 bases. From germline, CDR1 is SNHLY and CDR2 FYNNEI. The DNA for the CDR3 is TGTGCCAGCGGACGACTAGCGGGGGGTTCTAGCACAGATACGCAGTATTTT. Translated: CASGRLAGGSSTDTQYF.

This clone was counted between two and nine times. The gene calls are TRBV28 and TRBJ2-3; 10 nucleotides match TRBD2. The CDR3 has 17 amino acids. The germline V gene encodes CDR1 MDHEN and CDR2 SYDVKM. V shed 8 bases, J shed 0 bases, and the junction held 11 bases outside the gene matches. The CDR3 here is CASRSRGLANSTDTQYF. The CDR3 DNA reads TGTGCCAGCCGATCCCGGGGACTAGCGAATAGCACAGATACGCAGTATTTT.

The CDR3 sequence is CASSTLALSMNTEAFF. The CDR3 DNA reads TGTGCCAGCTCAACACTAGCCCTATCTATGAACACTGAAGCTTTCTTT. The chain combines TRBV18 with TRBJ1-1, with unresolved D. CDR3 length: 16 amino acids. The V gene's germline CDR1 is KGHSH and CDR2 LQKENI. V was pared by 5 bases and J by 0 bases, with 16 bases between.

The genes are TRBV24-1 and TRBJ2-1; 9 bases align to TRBD1. Germline CDR1 reads KGHDR; CDR2 reads SFDVKD. The CDR3 has 13 residues. With 9 bases clipped from V and 4 bases from J, the junction kept 3 bases outside the gene matches. CDR3: CATGGTGYNEQFF. The CDR3 nucleotides are TGTGCCACCGGTGGGACAGGGTACAATGAGCAGTTCTTC.

As regards this clone: This CDR3 is also generated by other DNA sequences in the sample. This sequence joins TRBV6-5 and TRBJ1-5; TRBD1 agrees at 7 bases. V was pared by 6 bases and J by 3 bases, with 5 bases of the junction left unmatched. The CDR3 runs to 14 residues. Germline V gives CDR1 MNHEY, CDR2 SVGAGI. Here the CDR3 DNA reads TGTGCCAGCAGGGCGACAGGGTTCAATCAGCCCCAGCATTTT. Its protein product is CASRATGFNQPQHF.

The V and J genes are TRBV6-5 and TRBJ2-3, with 11 bases lining up with TRBD2. The CDR3 has 16 amino acids. Germline V gives CDR1 MNHEY, CDR2 SVGAGI. Unmatched junction bases numbered 13, after V lost 3 bases and J lost 11 bases. CDR3 loop: CASSYTPGLAGREQYF. In nucleotides, the CDR3 is TGTGCCAGCAGTTATACCCCCGGACTAGCGGGCAGGGAGCAGTATTTT.

The chain recombines TRBV4-1 with TRBJ2-4; D uncertain. V was trimmed by 1 base and J by 0 bases, leaving 7 bases between them. CDR3 size: 15 residues. Germline V gene data show CDR1 as MGHRA and CDR2 as YSYEKL. CDR3 in DNA: TGCGCCAGCAGCCAAGCCCATTTAGCCAAAAACATTCAGTACTTC. Protein sequence: CASSQAHLAKNIQYF.

The chain combines TRBV9 with TRBJ2-3; D is perhaps TRBD1 (6 bases). The CDR3 contains 15 residues. Germline V CDR1 and CDR2: SGDLS, YYNGEE. Trimming pared 4 bases from V and 6 bases from J, leaving 18 bases between. CDR3 region: CASSLQGNGEDTQYF. CDR3 bases: TGTGCCAGCAGCCTACAGGGAAATGGGGAGGATACGCAGTATTTT.

This chain uses TRBV10-3 with TRBJ1-6; D possibly corresponds to TRBD1 (5 bases). Germline CDR1 reads ENHRY; CDR2 reads SYGVKD. Trimming took 4 bases from V and 7 from J, leaving 8 bases between them. The CDR3 runs to 13 residues. The CDR3 DNA reads as TGTGCCATCAGTGGGACAAAAAATTCACCCCTCCACTTT. Amino acids: CAISGTKNSPLHF.